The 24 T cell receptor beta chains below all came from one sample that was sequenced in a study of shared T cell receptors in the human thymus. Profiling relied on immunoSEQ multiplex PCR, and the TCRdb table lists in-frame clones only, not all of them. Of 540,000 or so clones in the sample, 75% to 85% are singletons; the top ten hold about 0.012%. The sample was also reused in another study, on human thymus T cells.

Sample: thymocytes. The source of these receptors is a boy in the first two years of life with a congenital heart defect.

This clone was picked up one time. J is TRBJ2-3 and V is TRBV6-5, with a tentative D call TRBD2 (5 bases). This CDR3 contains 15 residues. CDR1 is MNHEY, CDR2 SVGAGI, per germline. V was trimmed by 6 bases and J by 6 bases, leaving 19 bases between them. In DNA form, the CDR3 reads TGTGCCAGCAGCCTTCAACGGGGTGGAGGCGATACGCAGTATTTT. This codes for CASSLQRGGGDTQYF.

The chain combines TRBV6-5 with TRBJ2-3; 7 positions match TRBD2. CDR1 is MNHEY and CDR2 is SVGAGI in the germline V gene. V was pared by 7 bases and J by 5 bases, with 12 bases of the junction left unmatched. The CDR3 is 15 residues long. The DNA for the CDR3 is TGTGCCAGCACCCCTAGCGGAGGTTGGGGAGATACGCAGTATTTT. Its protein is CASTPSGGWGDTQYF.

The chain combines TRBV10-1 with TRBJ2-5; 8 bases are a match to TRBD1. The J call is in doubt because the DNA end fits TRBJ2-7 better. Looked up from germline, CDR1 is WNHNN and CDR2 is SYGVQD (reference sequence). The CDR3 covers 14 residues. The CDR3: CASSGSWTGIEQYF. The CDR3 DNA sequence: TGCGCCAGCAGTGGCTCCTGGACAGGGATCGAGCAGTACTTC.

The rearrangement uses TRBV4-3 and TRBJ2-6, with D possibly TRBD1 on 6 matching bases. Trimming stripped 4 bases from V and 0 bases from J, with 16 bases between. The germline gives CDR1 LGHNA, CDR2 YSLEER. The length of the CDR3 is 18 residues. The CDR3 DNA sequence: TGCGCCAGCAGCCCCGGGACAACGAATAGCTCTGGGGCCAACGTCCTGACTTTC. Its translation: CASSPGTTNSSGANVLTF.

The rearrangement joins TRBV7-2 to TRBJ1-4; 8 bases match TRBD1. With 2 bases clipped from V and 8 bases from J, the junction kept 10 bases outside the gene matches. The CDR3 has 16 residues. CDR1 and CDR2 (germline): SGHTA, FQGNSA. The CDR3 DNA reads TGTGCCAGCAGCTTAATTCCCGGGACAGGCGGCGAAAAACTGTTTTTT. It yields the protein CASSLIPGTGGEKLFF. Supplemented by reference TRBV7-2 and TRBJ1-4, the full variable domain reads GAGVSQSPSNKVTEKGKDVELRCDPISGHTALYWYRQSLGQGLEFLIYFQGNSAPDKSGLPSDRFSAERTGGSVSTLTIQRTQQEDSAVYLCASSLIPGTGGEKLFFGSGTQLSVL.

CDR3 sequence (DNA): TGCAGCGTCGAGGGAGCAAAAGAGACCCAGTACTTC. This sequence encodes CSVEGAKETQYF. This chain links TRBV29-1 with TRBJ2-5; D may be TRBD2 (5 bases). Germline V gene sequence: CDR1 SQVTM, CDR2 ANQGSEA. V lost 6 bases and J lost 3, with 11 bases in between. CDR3 size: 12 residues.

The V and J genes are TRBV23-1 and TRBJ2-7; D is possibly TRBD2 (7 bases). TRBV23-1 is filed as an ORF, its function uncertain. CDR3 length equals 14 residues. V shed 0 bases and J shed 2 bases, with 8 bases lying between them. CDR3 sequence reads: CASSQSGGPYEQYF. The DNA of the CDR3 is TGCGCCAGCAGTCAATCGGGGGGGCCCTACGAGCAGTACTTC.

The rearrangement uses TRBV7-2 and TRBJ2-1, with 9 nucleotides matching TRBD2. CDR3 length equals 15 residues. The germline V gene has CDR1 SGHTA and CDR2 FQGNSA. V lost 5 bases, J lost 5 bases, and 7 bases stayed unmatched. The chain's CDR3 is CASSPRAGGDNEQFF. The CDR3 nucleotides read TGTGCCAGCAGCCCAAGAGCGGGAGGAGACAATGAGCAGTTCTTC.

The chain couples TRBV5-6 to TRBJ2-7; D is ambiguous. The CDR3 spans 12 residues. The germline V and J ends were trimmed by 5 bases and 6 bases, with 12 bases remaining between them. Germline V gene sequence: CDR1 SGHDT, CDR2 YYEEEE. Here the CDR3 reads CASRSSGGEQYF. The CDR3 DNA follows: TGTGCCAGCAGGTCCAGTGGTGGCGAGCAGTACTTC. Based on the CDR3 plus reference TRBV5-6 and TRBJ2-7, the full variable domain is DAGVTQSPTHLIKTRGQQVTLRCSPKSGHDTVSWYQQALGQGPQFIFQYYEEEERQRGNFPDRFSGHQFPNYSSELNVNALLLGDSALYLCASRSSGGEQYFGPGTRLTVT.

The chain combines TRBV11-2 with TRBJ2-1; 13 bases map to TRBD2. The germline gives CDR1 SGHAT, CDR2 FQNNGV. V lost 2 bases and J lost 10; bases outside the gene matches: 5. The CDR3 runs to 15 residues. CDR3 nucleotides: TGTGCCAGCAGCTTAACTAGCGGGAGGGCCTGGGAGCAGTTCTTC. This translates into CASSLTSGRAWEQFF.

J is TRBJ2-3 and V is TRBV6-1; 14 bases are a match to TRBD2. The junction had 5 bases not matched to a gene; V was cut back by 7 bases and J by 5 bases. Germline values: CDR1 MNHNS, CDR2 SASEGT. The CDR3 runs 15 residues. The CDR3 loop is CASIPTSGGVDTQYF. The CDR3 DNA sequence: TGTGCCAGCATTCCGACTAGCGGGGGGGTAGATACGCAGTATTTT.

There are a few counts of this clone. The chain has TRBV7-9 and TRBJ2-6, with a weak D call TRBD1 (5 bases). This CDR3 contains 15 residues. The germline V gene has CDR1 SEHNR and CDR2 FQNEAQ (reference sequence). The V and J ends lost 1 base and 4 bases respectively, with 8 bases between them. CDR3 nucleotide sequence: TGTGCCAGCAGCTTAGTCAGGGTCGGGGCCAACGTCCTGACTTTC. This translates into CASSLVRVGANVLTF.

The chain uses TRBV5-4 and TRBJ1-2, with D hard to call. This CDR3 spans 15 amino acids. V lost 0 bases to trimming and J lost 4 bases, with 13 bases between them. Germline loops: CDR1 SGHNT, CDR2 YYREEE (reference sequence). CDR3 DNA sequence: TGTGCCAGCAGCTTGGCTTACGGTGATCTCTATGGCTACACCTTC. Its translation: CASSLAYGDLYGYTF.

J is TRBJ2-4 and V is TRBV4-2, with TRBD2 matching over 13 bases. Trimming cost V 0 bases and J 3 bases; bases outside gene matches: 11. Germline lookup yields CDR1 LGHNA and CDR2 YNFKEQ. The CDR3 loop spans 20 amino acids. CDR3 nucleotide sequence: TGTGCCAGCAGCCAAGAGAGATGGACTAGCGGGAGCCGGGGCAAAAACATTCAGTACTTC. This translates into CASSQERWTSGSRGKNIQYF.

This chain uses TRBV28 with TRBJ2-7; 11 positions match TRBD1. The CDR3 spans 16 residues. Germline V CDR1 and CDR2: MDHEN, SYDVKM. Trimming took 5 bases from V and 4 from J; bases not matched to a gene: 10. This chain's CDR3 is CASSRPGQGGGYEQYF. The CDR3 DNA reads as TGTGCCAGCAGTCGACCGGGACAGGGGGGTGGGTACGAGCAGTACTTC.

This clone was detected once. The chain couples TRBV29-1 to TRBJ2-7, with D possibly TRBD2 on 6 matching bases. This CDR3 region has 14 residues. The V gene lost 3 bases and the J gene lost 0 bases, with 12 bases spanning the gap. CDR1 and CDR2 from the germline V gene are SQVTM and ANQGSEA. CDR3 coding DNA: TGCAGCGTTGATGCGGAGGGAGGCTCCTACGAGCAGTACTTC. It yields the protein CSVDAEGGSYEQYF.

CDR3 sequence reads: CASSPPGHTGEQYF. As DNA, the CDR3 is TGTGCCAGCAGCCCCCCGGGCCACACAGGGGAGCAGTACTTC. V gene TRBV7-3 combines with J gene TRBJ2-7; D perhaps matches TRBD1 (6 bases). Trimming left V 5 bases short and J 7 bases short, with 18 bases between. The CDR3 length is 14 residues. Germline CDR1 reads SGHTA; CDR2 reads FQGTGA.

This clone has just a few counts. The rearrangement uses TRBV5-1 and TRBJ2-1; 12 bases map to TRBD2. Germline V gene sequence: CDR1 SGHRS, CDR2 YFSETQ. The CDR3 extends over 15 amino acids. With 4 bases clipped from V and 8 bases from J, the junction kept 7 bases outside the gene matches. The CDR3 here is CASSGPSGRVDEQFF. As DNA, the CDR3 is TGCGCCAGCAGCGGCCCTAGCGGGAGGGTTGATGAGCAGTTCTTC.

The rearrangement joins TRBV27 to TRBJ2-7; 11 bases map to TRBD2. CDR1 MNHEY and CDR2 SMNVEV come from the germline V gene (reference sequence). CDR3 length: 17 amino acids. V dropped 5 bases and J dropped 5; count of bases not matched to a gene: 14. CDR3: CASSPPRASGRMDEQYF. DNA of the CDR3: TGTGCCAGCAGTCCCCCAAGGGCTAGCGGGAGGATGGACGAGCAGTACTTC.

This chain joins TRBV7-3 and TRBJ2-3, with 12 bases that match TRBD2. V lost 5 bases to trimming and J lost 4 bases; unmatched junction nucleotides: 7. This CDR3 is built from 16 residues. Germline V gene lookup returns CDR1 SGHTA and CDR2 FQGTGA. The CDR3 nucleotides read TGTGCCAGCAGCCCCTCTGGGACTAGCGGGCCAGATACGCAGTATTTT. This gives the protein CASSPSGTSGPDTQYF. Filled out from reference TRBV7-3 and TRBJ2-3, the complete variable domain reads GAGVSQTPSNKVTEKGKYVELRCDPISGHTALYWYRQSLGQGPEFLIYFQGTGAADDSGLPNDRFFAVRPEGSVSTLKIQRTERGDSAVYLCASSPSGTSGPDTQYFGPGTRLTVL.

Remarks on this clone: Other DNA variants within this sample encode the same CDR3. CDR3: CASSVGLAAYNEQFF. CDR3 nucleotide sequence: TGTGCCAGCAGCGTAGGACTAGCGGCCTACAATGAGCAGTTCTTC. The V gene is TRBV9, the J gene TRBJ2-1; TRBD2 agrees at 9 bases. V was clipped by 0 bases and J by 2 bases; unmatched bases: 0. CDR1 SGDLS and CDR2 YYNGEE come from the germline V gene. The CDR3 extends over 15 amino acids.

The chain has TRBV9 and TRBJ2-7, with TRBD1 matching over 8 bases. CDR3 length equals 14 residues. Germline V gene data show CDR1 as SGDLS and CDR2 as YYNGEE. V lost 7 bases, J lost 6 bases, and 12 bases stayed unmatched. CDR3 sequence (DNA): TGTGCCAGCGCTGGACAGGGAGGTGGATCCGAGCAGTACTTC. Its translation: CASAGQGGGSEQYF.

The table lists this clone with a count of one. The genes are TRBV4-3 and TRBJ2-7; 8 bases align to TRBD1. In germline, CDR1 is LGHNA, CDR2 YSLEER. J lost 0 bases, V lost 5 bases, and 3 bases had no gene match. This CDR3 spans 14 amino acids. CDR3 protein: CASSTDRGSYEQYF. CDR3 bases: TGCGCCAGCAGCACAGACAGGGGCTCCTACGAGCAGTACTTC.

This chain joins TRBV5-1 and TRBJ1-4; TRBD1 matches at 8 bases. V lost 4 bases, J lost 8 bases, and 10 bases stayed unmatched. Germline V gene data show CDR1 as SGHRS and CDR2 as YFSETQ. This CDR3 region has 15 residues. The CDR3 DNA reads TGCGCCAGCAGCAGGACGGGACAGGAGGGGGAAAAACTGTTTTTT. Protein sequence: CASSRTGQEGEKLFF.